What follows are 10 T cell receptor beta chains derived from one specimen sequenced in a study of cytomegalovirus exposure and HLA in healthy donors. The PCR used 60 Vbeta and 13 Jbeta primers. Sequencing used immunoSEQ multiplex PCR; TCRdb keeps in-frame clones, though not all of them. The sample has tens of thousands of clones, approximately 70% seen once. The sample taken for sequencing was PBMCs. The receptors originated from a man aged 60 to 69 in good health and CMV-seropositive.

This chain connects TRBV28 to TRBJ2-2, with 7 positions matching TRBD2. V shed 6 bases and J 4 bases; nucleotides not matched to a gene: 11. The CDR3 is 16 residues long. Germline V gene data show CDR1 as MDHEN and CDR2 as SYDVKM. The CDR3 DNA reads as TGTGCCAGCAGCCCCCTAGCGGAGGCAGCCACCGGGGAGCTGTTTTTT. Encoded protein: CASSPLAEAATGELFF.

Here the CDR3 reads CASSLGTSGRAWSDTQYF. DNA for the CDR3: TGCGCCAGCAGCTTGGGGACTAGCGGGAGGGCCTGGTCAGATACGCAGTATTTT. The chain joins TRBV5-1 to TRBJ2-3; 15 nucleotides agree with TRBD2. The CDR3 is 18 amino acids. The germline V gene has CDR1 SGHRS and CDR2 YFSETQ. With V trimmed by 0 bases and J by 4 bases, 6 bases remained unmatched.

CDR3 DNA: TGCGCCAGCAGCCAAGAGGCGAAGGGACAGGGCTATGGCTACACCTTC. Its translation: CASSQEAKGQGYGYTF. This sequence joins TRBV4-1 and TRBJ1-2; 9 nucleotides agree with TRBD1. The CDR3 is made up of 16 amino acids. Germline V gives CDR1 MGHRA, CDR2 YSYEKL. V dropped 0 bases and J dropped 4; count of bases not matched to a gene: 6.

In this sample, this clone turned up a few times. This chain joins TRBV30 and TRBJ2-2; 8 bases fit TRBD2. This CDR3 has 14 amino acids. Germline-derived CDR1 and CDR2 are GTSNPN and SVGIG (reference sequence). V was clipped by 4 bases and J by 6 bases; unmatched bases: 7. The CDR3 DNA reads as TGTGCCTGGAACCCGGGACTAGTTCCCGGGGAGCTGTTTTTT. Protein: CAWNPGLVPGELFF.

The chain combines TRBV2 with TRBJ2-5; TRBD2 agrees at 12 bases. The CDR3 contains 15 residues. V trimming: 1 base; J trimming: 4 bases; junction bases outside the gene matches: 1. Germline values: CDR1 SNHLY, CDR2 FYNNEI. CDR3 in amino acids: CASSEELAGGETQYF. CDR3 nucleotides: TGTGCCAGCAGTGAAGAACTAGCGGGAGGAGAGACCCAGTACTTC.

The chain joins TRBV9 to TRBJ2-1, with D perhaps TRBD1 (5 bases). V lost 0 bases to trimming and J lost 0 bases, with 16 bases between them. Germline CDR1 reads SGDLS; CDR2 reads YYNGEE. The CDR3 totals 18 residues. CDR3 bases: TGTGCCAGCAGCGTAGAGGGGTCCGCGGTACTCTCCTACAATGAGCAGTTCTTC. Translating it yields CASSVEGSAVLSYNEQFF.

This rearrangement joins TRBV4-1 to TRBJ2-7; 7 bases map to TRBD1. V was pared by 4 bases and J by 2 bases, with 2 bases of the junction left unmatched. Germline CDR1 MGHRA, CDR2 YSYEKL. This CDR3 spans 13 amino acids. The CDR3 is CASSPDRTYEQYF. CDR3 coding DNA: TGCGCCAGCAGCCCGGACAGGACCTACGAGCAGTACTTC.

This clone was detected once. The CDR3 reads CASSFSHLSNQPQHF. In nucleotides, the CDR3 is TGTGCCAGCAGTTTTAGCCACCTTAGCAATCAGCCCCAGCATTTT. V is TRBV6-5 and J is TRBJ1-5; D ambiguous. Trimming removed 4 bases from V and 0 bases from J, with 10 bases in between. Germline lookup yields CDR1 MNHEY and CDR2 SVGAGI. The CDR3 runs to 15 residues.

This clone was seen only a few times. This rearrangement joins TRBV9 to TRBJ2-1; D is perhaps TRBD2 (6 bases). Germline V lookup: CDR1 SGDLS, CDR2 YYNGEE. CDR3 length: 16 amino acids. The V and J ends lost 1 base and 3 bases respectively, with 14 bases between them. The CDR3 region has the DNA TGTGCCAGCAGCGTAAGTGGCGGGGCCTTCTACAATGAGCAGTTCTTC. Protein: CASSVSGGAFYNEQFF. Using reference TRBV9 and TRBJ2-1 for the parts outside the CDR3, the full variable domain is DSGVTQTPKHLITATGQRVTLRCSPRSGDLSVYWYQQSLDQGLQFLIQYYNGEERAKGNILERFSAQQFPDLHSELNLSSLELGDSALYFCASSVSGGAFYNEQFFGPGTRLTVL.

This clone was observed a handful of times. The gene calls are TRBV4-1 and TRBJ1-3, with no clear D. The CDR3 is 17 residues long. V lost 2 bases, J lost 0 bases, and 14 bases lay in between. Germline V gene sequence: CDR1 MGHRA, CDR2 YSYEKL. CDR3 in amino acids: CASSQSPPGNSGNTIYF. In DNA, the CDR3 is TGCGCCAGCAGCCAAAGTCCCCCAGGTAACTCTGGAAACACCATATATTTT.